This T cell receptor (beta chain) comes out of a study of CD8 T cells in Susac syndrome. As concerns this clonotype: A read error may account for a junction end that differs from germline.

cDNA came from roughly 0.53 to 1 ug RNA primed by random hexamers. One entry per CDR3 protein, called by TCRdb with MiXCR from the immunoSEQ multiplex PCR reads. The sample contains over 100,000 distinct CDR3 sequences, 96% of which appear only once. Negative isolation was applied to CD8+ and CD4+ T cells, and FACS enrichment was applied to TEMRA cells. The CDR3 contains 11 residues. Germline V lookup: CDR1 LGHDT, CDR2 YNNKEL (reference sequence). V is TRBV3-1 and J is TRBJ2-7; D possibly corresponds to TRBD2 (5 bases). This TCR came from a human donor in good health. The material sequenced was CD4+ T cells from PBMCs. CDR3 DNA: TGTGCCAGCAGCCAAGGGTCTAGCCCGGACTTC. Its translation: CASSQGSSPDF.